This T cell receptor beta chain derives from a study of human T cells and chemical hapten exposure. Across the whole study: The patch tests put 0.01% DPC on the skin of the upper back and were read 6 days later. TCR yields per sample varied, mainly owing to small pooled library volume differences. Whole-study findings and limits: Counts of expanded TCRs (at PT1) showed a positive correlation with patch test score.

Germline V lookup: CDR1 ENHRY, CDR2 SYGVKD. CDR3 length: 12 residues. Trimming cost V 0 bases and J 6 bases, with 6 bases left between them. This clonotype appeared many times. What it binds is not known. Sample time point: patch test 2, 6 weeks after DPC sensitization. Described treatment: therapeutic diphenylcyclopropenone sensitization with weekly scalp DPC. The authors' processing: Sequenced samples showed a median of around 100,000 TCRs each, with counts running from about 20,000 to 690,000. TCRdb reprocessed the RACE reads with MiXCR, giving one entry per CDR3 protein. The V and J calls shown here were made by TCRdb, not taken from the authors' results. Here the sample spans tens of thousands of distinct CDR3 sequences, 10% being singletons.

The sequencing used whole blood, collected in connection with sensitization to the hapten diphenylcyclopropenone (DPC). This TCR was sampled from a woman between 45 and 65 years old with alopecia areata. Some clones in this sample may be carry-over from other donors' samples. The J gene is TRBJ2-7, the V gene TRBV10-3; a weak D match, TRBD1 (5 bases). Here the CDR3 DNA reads TGTGCCATCAGTGAGTCCAGGGCCGAGCAGTACTTC. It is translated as CAISESRAEQYF.